This T cell receptor (beta chain) is from a study of CD8+CD57+ T cells in acquired aplastic anemia. Study context: Mean DNA quantity obtained from sorted CD4+ and CD8+ cells was about 3 ug. Healthy donors averaged about 10 million reads for CD4+ cells. Whole-study results and caveats: The same twenty-nine CD8+ CDR3 sequences occurred in patients and in controls.

Genomic DNA constituted the template upon which TCR beta VDJ and CDR3 profiling was performed. One entry per CDR3 protein, called by TCRdb with MiXCR from the reads. The table lists roughly 190,000 distinct CDR3 sequences, approximately 50% of them singletons, with roughly 15% in the top ten. The germline V and J ends were trimmed by 5 bases and 6 bases, with 11 bases remaining between them. This CDR3 is built from 13 residues. Germline-derived CDR1 and CDR2 are SNHLY and FYNNEI. A remark on this clonotype: Its antigen is still unknown.

Sequencing was done on a sample of sorted CD4+, CD8+, or CD8+CD57+ T cells (not recorded which) from PBMCs. This receptor was taken from a human donor in good health, serving as a control. The gene calls are TRBV2 and TRBJ1-5; no clear D gene. CDR3 bases: TGTGCCAGCAGTCTCAAGGGCGGTCAGCCCCAGCATTTT. Amino acid sequence: CASSLKGGQPQHF.